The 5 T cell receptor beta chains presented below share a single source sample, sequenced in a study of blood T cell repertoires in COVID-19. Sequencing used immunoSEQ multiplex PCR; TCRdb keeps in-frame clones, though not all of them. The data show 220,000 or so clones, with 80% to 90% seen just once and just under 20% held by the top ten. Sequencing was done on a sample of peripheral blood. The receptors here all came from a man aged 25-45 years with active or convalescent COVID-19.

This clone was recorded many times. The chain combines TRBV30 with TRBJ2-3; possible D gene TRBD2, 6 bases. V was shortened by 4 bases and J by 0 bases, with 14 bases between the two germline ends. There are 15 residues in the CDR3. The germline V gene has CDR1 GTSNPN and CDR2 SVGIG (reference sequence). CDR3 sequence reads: CAWILSAGSTDTQYF. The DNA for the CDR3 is TGTGCCTGGATCCTCTCTGCGGGAAGCACAGATACGCAGTATTTT.

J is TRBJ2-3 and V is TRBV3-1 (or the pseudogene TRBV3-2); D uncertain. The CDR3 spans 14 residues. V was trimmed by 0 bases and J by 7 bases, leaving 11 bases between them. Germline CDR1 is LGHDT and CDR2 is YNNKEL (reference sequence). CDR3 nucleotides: TGTGCCAGCAGCCAAGATTCCACTACCTATACGCAGTATTTT. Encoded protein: CASSQDSTTYTQYF.

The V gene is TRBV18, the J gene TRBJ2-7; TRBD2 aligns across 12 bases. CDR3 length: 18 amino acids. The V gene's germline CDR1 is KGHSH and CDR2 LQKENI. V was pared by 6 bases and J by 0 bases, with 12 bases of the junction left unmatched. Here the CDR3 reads CASSRPGLAGQSSYEQYF. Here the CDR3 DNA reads TGTGCCAGCTCCCGACCGGGACTAGCGGGCCAGAGCTCCTACGAGCAGTACTTC.

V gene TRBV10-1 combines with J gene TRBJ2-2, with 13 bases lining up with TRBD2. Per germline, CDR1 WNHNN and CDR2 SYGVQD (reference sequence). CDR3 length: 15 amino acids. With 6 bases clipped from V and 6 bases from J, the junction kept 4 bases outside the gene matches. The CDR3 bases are TGCGCCAGCAGCCGGACTAGCGGGAGTGCCGGGGAGCTGTTTTTT. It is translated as CASSRTSGSAGELFF.

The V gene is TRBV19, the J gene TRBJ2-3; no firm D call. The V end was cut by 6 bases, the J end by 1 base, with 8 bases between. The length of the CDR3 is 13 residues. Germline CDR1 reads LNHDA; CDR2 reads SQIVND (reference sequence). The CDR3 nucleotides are TGTGCCAGTAGGCGGATCCGCACAGATACGCAGTATTTT. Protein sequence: CASRRIRTDTQYF.